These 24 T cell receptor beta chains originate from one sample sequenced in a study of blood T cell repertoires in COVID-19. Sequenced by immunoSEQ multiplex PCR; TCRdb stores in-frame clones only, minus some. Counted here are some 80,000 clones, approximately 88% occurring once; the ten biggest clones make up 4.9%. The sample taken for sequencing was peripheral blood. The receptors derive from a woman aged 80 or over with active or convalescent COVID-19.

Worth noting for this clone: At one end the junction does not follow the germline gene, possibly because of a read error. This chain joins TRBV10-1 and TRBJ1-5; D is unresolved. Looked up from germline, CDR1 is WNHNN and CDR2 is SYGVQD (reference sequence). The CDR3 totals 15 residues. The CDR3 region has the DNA TGCGCCGGCAGTGAGCCCCTACCTAGCAATCAGCCCCAGCATTTT. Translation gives CAGSEPLPSNQPQHF.

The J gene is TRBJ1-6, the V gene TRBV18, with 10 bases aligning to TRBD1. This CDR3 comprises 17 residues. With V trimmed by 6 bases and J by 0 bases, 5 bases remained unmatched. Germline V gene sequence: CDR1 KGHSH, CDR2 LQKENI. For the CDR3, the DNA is TGTGCCAGCTCTAAACGGACAGGGGGCTCCTATAATTCACCCCTCCACTTT. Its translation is CASSKRTGGSYNSPLHF.

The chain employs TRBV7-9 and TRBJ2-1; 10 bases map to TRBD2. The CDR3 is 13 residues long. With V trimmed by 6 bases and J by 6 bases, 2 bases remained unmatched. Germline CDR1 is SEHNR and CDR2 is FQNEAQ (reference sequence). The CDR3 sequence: CASRLAGSNEQFF. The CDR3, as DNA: TGTGCCAGCAGACTAGCGGGATCCAATGAGCAGTTCTTC.

The CDR3 protein is CASSQWDRKSPLHF. CDR3 sequence (DNA): TGTGCCAGCAGCCAATGGGACAGGAAGTCACCCCTCCACTTT. The genes are TRBV3-1 (or the pseudogene TRBV3-2) and TRBJ1-6, with 8 bases matching TRBD1. The length of the CDR3 is 14 residues. J was trimmed by 10 bases and V by 2 bases; bases with no gene match: 4. The V gene's germline CDR1 is LGHDT and CDR2 YNNKEL (reference sequence).

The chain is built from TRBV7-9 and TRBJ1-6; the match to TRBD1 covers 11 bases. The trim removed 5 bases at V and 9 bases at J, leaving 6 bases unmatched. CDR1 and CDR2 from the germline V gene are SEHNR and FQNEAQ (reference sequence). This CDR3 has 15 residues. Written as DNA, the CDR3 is TGTGCCAGCAGCCCTCCGGGACAGGGGGTTTCACCCCTCCACTTT. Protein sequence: CASSPPGQGVSPLHF.

The CDR3 loop reads CASRRQGPNYGYTF. In DNA, the CDR3 is TGCGCCAGCAGACGACAGGGCCCTAACTATGGCTACACCTTC. The chain recombines TRBV5-1 with TRBJ1-2; TRBD1 matches 7 bases. CDR3 length equals 14 residues. V dropped 5 bases and J dropped 0; count of bases not matched to a gene: 4. The germline V gene encodes CDR1 SGHRS and CDR2 YFSETQ.

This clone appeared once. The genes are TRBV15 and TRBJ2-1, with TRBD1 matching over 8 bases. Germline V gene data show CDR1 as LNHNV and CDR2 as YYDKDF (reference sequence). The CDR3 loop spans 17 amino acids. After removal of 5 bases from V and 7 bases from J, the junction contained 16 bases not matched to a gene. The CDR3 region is CATSARQGPPEQNEQFF. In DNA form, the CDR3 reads TGTGCCACCAGCGCGCGACAGGGGCCTCCGGAGCAAAATGAGCAGTTCTTC.

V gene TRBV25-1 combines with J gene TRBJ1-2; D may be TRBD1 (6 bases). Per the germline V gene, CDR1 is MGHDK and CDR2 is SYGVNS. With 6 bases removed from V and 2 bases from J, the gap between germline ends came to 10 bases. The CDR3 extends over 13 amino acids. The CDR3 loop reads CASRFGGNYGYTF. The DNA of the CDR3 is TGTGCCAGCAGGTTTGGGGGCAACTATGGCTACACCTTC.

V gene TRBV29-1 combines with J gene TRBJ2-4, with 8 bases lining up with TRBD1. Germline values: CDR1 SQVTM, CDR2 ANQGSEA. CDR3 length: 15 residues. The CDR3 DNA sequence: TGCAGGATACCACAGGGGGTGTTAGCCAAAAACATTCAGTACTTC. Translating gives CRIPQGVLAKNIQYF.

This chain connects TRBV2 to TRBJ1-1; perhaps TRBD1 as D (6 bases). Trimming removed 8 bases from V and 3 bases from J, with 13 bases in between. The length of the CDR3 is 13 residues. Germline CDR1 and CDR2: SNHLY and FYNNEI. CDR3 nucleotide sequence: TGTGCCAGCTCGGGACAAACTTACACTGAAGCTTTCTTT. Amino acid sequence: CASSGQTYTEAFF. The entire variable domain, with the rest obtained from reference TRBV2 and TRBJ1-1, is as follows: EPEVTQTPSHQVTQMGQEVILRCVPISNHLYFYWYRQILGQKVEFLVSFYNNEISEKSEIFDDQFSVERPDGSNFTLKIRSTKLEDSAMYFCASSGQTYTEAFFGQGTRLTVV.

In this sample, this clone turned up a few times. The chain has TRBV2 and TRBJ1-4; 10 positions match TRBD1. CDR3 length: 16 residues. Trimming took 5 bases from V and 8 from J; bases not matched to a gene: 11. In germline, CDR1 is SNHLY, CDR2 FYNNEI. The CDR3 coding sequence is TGTGCCAGCAGTTTTCAGTTGGGGACAGGGGAAGAAAAACTGTTTTTT. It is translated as CASSFQLGTGEEKLFF. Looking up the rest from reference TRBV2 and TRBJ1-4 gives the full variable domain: EPEVTQTPSHQVTQMGQEVILRCVPISNHLYFYWYRQILGQKVEFLVSFYNNEISEKSEIFDDQFSVERPDGSNFTLKIRSTKLEDSAMYFCASSFQLGTGEEKLFFGSGTQLSVL.

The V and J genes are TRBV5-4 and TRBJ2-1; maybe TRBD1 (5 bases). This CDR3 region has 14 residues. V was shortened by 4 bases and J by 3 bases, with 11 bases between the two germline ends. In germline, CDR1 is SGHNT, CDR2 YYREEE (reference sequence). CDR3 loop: CASSAQGYYNEQFF. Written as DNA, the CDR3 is TGTGCCAGCAGCGCTCAGGGTTACTACAATGAGCAGTTCTTC.

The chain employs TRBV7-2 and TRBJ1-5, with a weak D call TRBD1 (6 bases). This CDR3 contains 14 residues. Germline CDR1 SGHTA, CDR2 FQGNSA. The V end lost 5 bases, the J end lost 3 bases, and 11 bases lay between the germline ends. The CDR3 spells CASSTTGFNQPQHF. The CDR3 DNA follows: TGTGCCAGCAGCACGACAGGCTTCAATCAGCCCCAGCATTTT.

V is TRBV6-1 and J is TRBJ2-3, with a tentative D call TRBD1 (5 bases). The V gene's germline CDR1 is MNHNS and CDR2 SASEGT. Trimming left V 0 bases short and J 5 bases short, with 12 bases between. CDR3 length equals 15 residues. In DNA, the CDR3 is TGTGCCAGCAGTGAAGCGATAGGGGCAGGAGATACGCAGTATTTT. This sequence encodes CASSEAIGAGDTQYF.

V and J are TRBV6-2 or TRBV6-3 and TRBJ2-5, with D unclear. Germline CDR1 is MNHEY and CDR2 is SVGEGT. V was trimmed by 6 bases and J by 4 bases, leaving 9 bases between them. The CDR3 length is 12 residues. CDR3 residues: CASSPLRETQYF. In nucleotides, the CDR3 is TGTGCCAGCAGCCCACTTCGAGAGACCCAGTACTTC.

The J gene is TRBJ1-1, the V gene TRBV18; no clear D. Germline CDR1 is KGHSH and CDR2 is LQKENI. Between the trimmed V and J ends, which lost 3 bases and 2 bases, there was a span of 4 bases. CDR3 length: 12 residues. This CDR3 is CASSPPNTEAFF. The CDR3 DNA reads TGTGCCAGCTCACCCCCTAACACTGAAGCTTTCTTT.

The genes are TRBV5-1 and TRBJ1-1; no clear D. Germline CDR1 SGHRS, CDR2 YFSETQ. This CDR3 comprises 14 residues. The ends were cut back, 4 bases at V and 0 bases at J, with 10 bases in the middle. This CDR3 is CASSLQYMNTEAFF. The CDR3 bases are TGCGCCAGCAGCCTCCAGTACATGAACACTGAAGCTTTCTTT.

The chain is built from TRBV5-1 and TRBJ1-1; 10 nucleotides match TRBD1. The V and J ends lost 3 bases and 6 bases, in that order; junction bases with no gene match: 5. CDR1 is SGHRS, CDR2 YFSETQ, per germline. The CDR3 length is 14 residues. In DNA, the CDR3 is TGCGCCAGCAGCTGGGGACAGGGGCGGGCTGAAGCTTTCTTT. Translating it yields CASSWGQGRAEAFF.

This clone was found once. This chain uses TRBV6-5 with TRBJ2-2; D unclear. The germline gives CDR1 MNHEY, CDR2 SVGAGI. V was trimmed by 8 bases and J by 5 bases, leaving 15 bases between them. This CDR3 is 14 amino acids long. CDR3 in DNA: TGTGCCAGCCAACGATCATACGGGACCGGGGAGCTGTTTTTT. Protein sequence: CASQRSYGTGELFF.

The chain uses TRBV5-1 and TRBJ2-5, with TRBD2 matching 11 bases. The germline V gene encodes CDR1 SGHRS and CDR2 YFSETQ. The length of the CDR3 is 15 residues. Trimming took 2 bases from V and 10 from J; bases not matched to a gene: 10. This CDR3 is CASSFGTSGGGDQYF. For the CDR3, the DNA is TGCGCCAGCAGCTTTGGTACTAGCGGGGGTGGGGACCAGTACTTC.

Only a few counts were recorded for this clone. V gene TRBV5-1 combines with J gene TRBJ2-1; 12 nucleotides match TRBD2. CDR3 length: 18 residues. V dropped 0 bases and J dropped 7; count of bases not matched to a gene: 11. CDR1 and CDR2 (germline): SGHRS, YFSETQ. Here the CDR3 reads CASSLAALAGGPWNEQFF. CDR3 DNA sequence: TGCGCCAGCAGCTTGGCGGCACTAGCGGGGGGCCCGTGGAATGAGCAGTTCTTC.

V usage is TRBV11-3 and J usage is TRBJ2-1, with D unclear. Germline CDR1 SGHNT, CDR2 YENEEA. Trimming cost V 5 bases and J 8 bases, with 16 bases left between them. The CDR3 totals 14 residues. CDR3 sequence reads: CASSHRRRSHEQFF. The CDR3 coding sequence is TGTGCCAGCAGCCATCGGCGGCGCTCCCATGAGCAGTTCTTC. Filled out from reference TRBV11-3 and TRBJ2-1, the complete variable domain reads EAGVVQSPRYKIIEKKQPVAFWCNPISGHNTLYWYLQNLGQGPELLIRYENEEAVDDSQLPKDRFSAERLKGVDSTLKIQPAELGDSAVYLCASSHRRRSHEQFFGPGTRLTVL.

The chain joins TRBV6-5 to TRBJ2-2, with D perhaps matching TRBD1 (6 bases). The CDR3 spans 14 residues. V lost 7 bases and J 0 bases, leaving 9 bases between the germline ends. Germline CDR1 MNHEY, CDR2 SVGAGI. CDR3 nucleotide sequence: TGTGCCAGCAAAGGGGGTTCGAACACCGGGGAGCTGTTTTTT. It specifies CASKGGSNTGELFF.

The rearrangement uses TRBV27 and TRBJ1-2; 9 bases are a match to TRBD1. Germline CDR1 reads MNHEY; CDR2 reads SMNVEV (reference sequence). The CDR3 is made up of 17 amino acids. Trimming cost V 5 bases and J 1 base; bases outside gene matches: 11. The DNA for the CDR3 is TGTGCCAGCAGTCTTTCCTCTGGACAGGGGATTAACTATGGCTACACCTTC. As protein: CASSLSSGQGINYGYTF.